The T cell receptor beta chain described here comes from a study of radiation and T cells in renal cell carcinoma. Treatment noted: 15 Gy SBRT to primary tumor, nephrectomy 4 weeks later. Nephrectomy followed 15 Gy stereotactic body radiation by 4 weeks. Germline V gene lookup returns CDR1 MNHEY and CDR2 SVGAGI. The CDR3 length is 11 residues. V was clipped by 0 bases and J by 6 bases, with 3 bases between them. Only in-frame clones appear in the TCRdb table, and some are missing; sequencing was by immunoSEQ multiplex PCR. The sample shows some 16,000 clones, approximately 51% of them seen only once. Here the sequenced sample was tumor tissue, taken from a patient whose treatment included radiotherapy and nephrectomy. This chain uses TRBV6-5 with TRBJ2-7; D unclear. This sequence originates from a woman between 55 and 75 years old with renal cell carcinoma. As DNA, the CDR3 is TGTGCCAGCAGTTACTCGGTCGAGCAGTACTTC. This sequence encodes CASSYSVEQYF.